This is a list of T cell receptor beta chains from one sample in a study of radiotherapy plus CTLA-4 blockade in lung cancer. Data came from immunoSEQ multiplex PCR; TCRdb stores just in-frame clones and leaves some out. The table lists 110,000 or so clones, just under 80% of them singletons. The material sequenced was peripheral blood, taken from a patient treated with radiotherapy plus ipilimumab. The source is a human donor with non-small cell lung cancer who had a partial response to radiotherapy plus ipilimumab. The CDR3 runs from the conserved cysteine through the conserved F or W. Each record gives: D gene, J gene, clone size, V gene, CDR3 DNA, CDR3 protein. A D gene is named only where the DNA matches it firmly. Rows give clone size only sometimes, using once, few, many, or a class for an expanded clone.

.,TRBJ1-5,.,TRBV27,TGTGCCAGTTCACAGGGCAATCAGCCCCAGCATTTT,CASSQGNQPQHF
.,TRBJ1-2,.,TRBV2,TGTGCCAGCAGTGATTGGAGAGGTGGCTACACCTTC,CASSDWRGGYTF
.,TRBJ1-5,.,TRBV27,TGTGCCAGCAGCCAGGAGGGGCAGCAGCCCCAGCATTTT,CASSQEGQQPQHF
TRBD1,TRBJ2-3,once,TRBV12-5,TGTGCTAGTGGTTCTACAGGGGGCGAGACAGATACGCAGTATTTT,CASGSTGGETDTQYF
.,TRBJ2-6,.,TRBV29-1,TGCAGCGTGCAACAGGGCTCTGGGGCCAACGTCCTGACTTTC,CSVQQGSGANVLTF
.,TRBJ2-2,.,TRBV9,TGTGCCAGCAGCGCCCCAGGGTTGGGGACCGGGGAGCTGTTTTTT,CASSAPGLGTGELFF
.,TRBJ1-5,.,TRBV30,TGTGCCTGGGCGGCCGAAGGGGGTTATCAGCCCCAGCATTTT,CAWAAEGGYQPQHF
.,TRBJ2-5,.,TRBV15,TGTGCCACCAGCCAATCGATCCGGGGGATCCAAGAGACCCAGTACTTC,CATSQSIRGIQETQYF
TRBD1,TRBJ2-5,.,TRBV5-1,TGCGCCAGCAGCTCCGATATCCCAGGTCGGACAGGGGGCGGCGAGACCCAGTACTTC,CASSSDIPGRTGGGETQYF
TRBD2,TRBJ2-5,.,TRBV28,TGTGCCAGCAGCCCTAGGACTAGCCAGTACTTC,CASSPRTSQYF
.,TRBJ2-2,.,TRBV5-1,TGCGCCAGCAGCTTCCAGGGGTTATACACCGGGGAGCTGTTTTTT,CASSFQGLYTGELFF
.,TRBJ1-1,medium-sized,TRBV5-4,TGTGCCAGCAGTAGCCAGGGCCCGAACACTGAAGCTTTCTTT,CASSSQGPNTEAFF
TRBD1,TRBJ1-6,.,TRBV19,TGTGCCAGTGTCCTCCAGGGGGAAGGGTCACCCCTCCACTTT,CASVLQGEGSPLHF
.,TRBJ1-1,few,TRBV28,TGTGCCAGCAGGTTAAGGGGAACTGAAGCTTTCTTT,CASRLRGTEAFF
.,TRBJ1-4,.,TRBV6-6,TGTGCCAGCAGACAAGTTGAAAAACTGTTTTTT,CASRQVEKLFF
.,TRBJ2-3,.,TRBV2,TGTGCCAGCAGGCTCCGGGACTTTGAAGCGGATACGCAGTATTTT,CASRLRDFEADTQYF
.,TRBJ1-2,.,TRBV30,TGTGCCTGGAGTGAAACAGCCAAGCTAACCTTC,CAWSETAKLTF